The clone carrying this T cell receptor (beta chain) was observed once. Its antigen is unidentified. Sorted subsets were CFSE-labeled and cultured around five days with allogeneic dendritic cells. Memory T cells were CD45RO+, naive were CD45RA+, sorted by FACS. TCRdb keeps only in-frame clones here, not all; method: immunoSEQ multiplex PCR. The sample has 9,500 to 12,000 clones, around 92% seen once. This CDR3 comprises 13 residues. V lost 3 bases and J lost 11, with 16 bases in between. Germline-derived CDR1 and CDR2 are MNHEY and SMNVEV (reference sequence). The sample originates from a study of regulatory dendritic cells for organ transplantation. Across the study: On day 6, the dendritic cells were exposed to LPS.

Study observations and caveats: Of resting T cell subsets, memory CD8+ had the most alloreactive clonotypes. Memory T cells were less diverse than naive, with memory CD8+ most oligoclonal.

V usage is TRBV27 and J usage is TRBJ2-5, with TRBD1 as a possible D gene (6 bases). This receptor was identified in a human donor in good health. Material: naive CD8+ T cells from blood cultured with dendritic cells. Documented subset: CD45RA+ naive T cells. CDR3 region: CASSFTGLGEQYF. The CDR3 bases are TGTGCCAGCAGTTTTACAGGGCTGGGGGAGCAGTACTTC.